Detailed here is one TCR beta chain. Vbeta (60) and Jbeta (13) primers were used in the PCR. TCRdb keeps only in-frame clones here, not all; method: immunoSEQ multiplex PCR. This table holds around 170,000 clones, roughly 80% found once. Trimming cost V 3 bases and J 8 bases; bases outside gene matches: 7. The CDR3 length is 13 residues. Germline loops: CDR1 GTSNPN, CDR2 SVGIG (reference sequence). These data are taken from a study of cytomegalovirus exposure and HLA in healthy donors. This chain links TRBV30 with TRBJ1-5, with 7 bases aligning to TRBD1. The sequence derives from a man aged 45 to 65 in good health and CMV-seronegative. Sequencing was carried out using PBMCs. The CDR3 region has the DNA TGTGCCTGGAGCCGACAGGGTAATGAGCCCCAGCATTTT. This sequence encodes CAWSRQGNEPQHF. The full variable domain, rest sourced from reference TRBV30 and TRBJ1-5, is SQTIHQWPATLVQPVGSPLSLECTVEGTSNPNLYWYRQAAGRGLQLLFYSVGIGQISSEVPQNLSASRPQDRQFILSSKKLLLSDSGFYLCAWSRQGNEPQHFGDGTRLSIL.